The T cell receptor beta chain described here comes from a study of T cells in Graves' hyperthyroidism and ophthalmopathy (dated by TCRdb to the late 2010s). The study in broad terms: Peripheral blood was collected at initial diagnosis, before any treatment. For training and testing, the 100 or so patients in the discovery cohort were randomly divided in a 7:3 ratio. According to the paper, TCR Vbeta CDR3 sequencing was carried out on around 140 peripheral blood samples, which came from around 43 ophthalmopathy, around 75 hyperthyroidism and approximately 17 progressor patients. Thyroid tissue and blood T-cell repertoires from several Graves' hyperthyroidism patients were also compared in the study. Whether ophthalmopathy could be predicted prospectively was tested in an independent validation cohort made up of roughly 20 hyperthyroidism patients plus 17 patients who later progressed to ophthalmopathy. After blood sampling, hyperthyroidism patients were treated with methimazole at a starting dose of 30 mg daily, and ophthalmopathy patients were treated with high-dose intravenous methylprednisolone. To identify TCR V-J signatures that set the groups apart, the researchers used a discovery cohort of 90 to 100 patients, made up of around 42 with Graves' ophthalmopathy and 55 to 65 with stable Graves' hyperthyroidism.

The TCR beta CDR3 regions were amplified from the RNA transcripts. The first round of RT-PCR for the TCR CDR3 was performed with the HTBI primer set and the Qiagen OneStep RT-PCR kit. Libraries were constructed in a second round of multiplex PCR, after which size selection and purification were carried out. Sequencing of the libraries was done on an Illumina HiSeq2000 using paired-end 100 bp reads. Turning to the authors' computational methods: SOAPnuke was used to process the raw data, with reads discarded if the reads contained adapters or uncalled bases, had a mean Phred below 15, or lacked an exact constant-primer or identifier match. COPE v1.2.5 was used to merge high-quality paired reads, and clonotypes were defined as unique nucleotide sequences. MiTCR v1.1 was used to align the clonotypes against IMGT TRBV, TRBD and TRBJ reference segments. The analysis was restricted to V-J combinations with a frequency above 0.0001, which together covered just over 98% of the repertoires. A TCS score was defined as the ratio of F50 (clonal expansion) to E x V (chaos), with BLOSUM62-based TCRdist applied between CDR3 peptides within each V-J. Welch's t-statistics and random forest reduced around 550 V-J features to about 13, which were used in a naive Bayes classifier (R e1071). Using fastp at Q25 and MiXCR, TCRdb reprocessed the public reads and kept productive beta chains. Rows are unified per CDR3 protein, each entry keeping the most common DNA and genes. It is TCRdb's table, rather than the study itself, that gives the V and J calls and clone size. In all, the sample holds some 350,000 distinct CDR3 sequences, and approximately 25% of those were seen once. The biggest ten clones account for about 70% of the sample.

The germline V gene (reference sequence) sets CDR1 to MNHEY and CDR2 to SMNVEV. From the cysteine up to the phenylalanine, the CDR3 has a length of 15 residues. CDR3 DNA is the only sequence kept; it has 45 bases, read in frame from the first base. The junction shows trimming of 5 bases on V and 8 bases on J, and the gene matches do not reach 10 bases of it. Graves' hyperthyroidism was defined as stable when no progression to ophthalmopathy occurred over 18 months of follow-up. Hyperthyroidism patients were aged 18 to 65 years and newly diagnosed, with disease duration of less than 2 months. Exclusion was applied to patients with uncontrolled infections, other autoimmune diseases, pregnancy or lactation. Clinical symptoms, serum thyroxine and TRAb, thyroid ultrasound, and orbital computed tomography formed the basis for the diagnoses. Ficoll-Paque density gradient centrifugation was used to isolate PBMCs from about 10 ml of fresh peripheral blood. Total RNA was extracted using Trizol reagent, and RNA quality was assessed on an Agilent 2100 Bioanalyzer.

Findings and caveats that apply to the study as a whole: No statistical method was used to fix the sample size in advance, and group allocation was not hidden from the investigators. Most expanded thyroid clonotypes (frequency above 0.001) were also found in blood, which suggests that blood repertoires may mirror thyroid immune responses. Ophthalmopathy was separated from stable hyperthyroidism by a 13 V-J signature model, with approximately 89% sensitivity and about 81% specificity obtained in cross-validation and 80%/75% obtained in testing. In validation, the model predicted progression to ophthalmopathy a median of about 5.9 months before onset, with roughly 70% sensitivity and roughly 77% specificity.

A remark on this clonotype: Its antigen is unknown. Base quality data are lacking; no much larger clone is found one base away.

Recombination connected TRBV27 to TRBJ2-1, with 9 bases in between that match TRBD1. The sample comprised blood. The clonotype originates from a man aged 50-60 years with Graves' hyperthyroidism. The DNA sequence is given as TGTGCCAGCAGTGACACCCGGACAGGGGTAGATGAGCAGTTCTTC. This yields the protein CASSDTRTGVDEQFF.